The clone carrying this TCR beta chain was recorded a few times. The antigen is undetermined. One junction end does not reproduce the germline sequence, and a read error may be involved. With 60 Vbeta and 13 Jbeta primers, the PCR was carried out. The assay was immunoSEQ multiplex PCR, and TCRdb's table has in-frame clones only and misses some. The sample consists of 150,000 to 200,000 clones, approximately 71% of them appearing once. This entry belongs to a study of cytomegalovirus exposure and HLA in healthy donors. Germline V CDR1 and CDR2: SGHNT, YYREEE (reference sequence). This CDR3 has 15 amino acids. Study conclusions and caveats: As a later analysis revealed, the rate of TCR association differed by HLA locus, with DRB1 most and HLA-C fewest. HLA alleles were associated with 15,000 to 20,000 TCR beta sequences in a later analysis at 0.05 false discovery rate. Later genetic work tied a missense DCLRE1C variant to beta-chain V and J trimming. Previously analyzed data showed that most TCR beta V segments were productive at a frequency of about 90% or about 30%.

Material for sequencing was PBMCs. The sequence was collected from a man aged 25-45 years in good health and CMV-seropositive. The rearrangement uses TRBV5-4 and TRBJ2-5; TRBD2 is a possible D gene (6 bases). The CDR3 protein is CASSLSSTGGALHNF. Here the CDR3 DNA reads TGTGCCAGCAGCTTGTCAAGTACCGGGGGAGCCTTACACAACTTC. The full variable domain, completed using reference TRBV5-4 and TRBJ2-5, is ETGVTQSPTHLIKTRGQQVTLRCSSQSGHNTVSWYQQALGQGPQFIFQYYREEENGRGNFPPRFSGLQFPNYSSELNVNALELDDSALYLCASSLSSTGGALHNFGPGTRLLVL.